This T cell receptor (beta chain) was identified in a study of blood T cell repertoires in COVID-19. Study in general: COVID-19 samples collected from the United States, Italy and Spain covered acute and convalescent phases.

This clone showed up just a few times. CDR3 size: 17 residues. CDR1 and CDR2 (germline): LGHDT, YNNKEL (reference sequence). The V end lost 0 bases, the J end lost 0 bases, and 14 bases lay between the germline ends. The study recruited people aged about 18 to 95 years across under 25 US areas. Cohort assignment relied on participant-reported clinical history. In the original processing: Scientists estimated how many nucleated cells there were by amplifying reference gene primers. Assay: immunoSEQ multiplex PCR; the TCRdb copy retains only in-frame clones and omits some. V and J calls and clone size are those listed in that table; D and trimming were worked out from the DNA. The profile shows approximately 220,000 clones, 85% to 90% of them singletons.

Source material: PBMCs or T cells enriched from blood (not recorded which). The origin of this receptor is a woman between 18 and 29 years old in a cohort exposed to, infected with or recovered from COVID-19 (not recorded which). The chain combines TRBV3-1 (or the pseudogene TRBV3-2) with TRBJ1-2; D is perhaps TRBD1 (6 bases). The CDR3 is CASSQDRGDTTNYGYTF. CDR3 nucleotides: TGTGCCAGCAGCCAAGATCGAGGGGACACTACTAACTATGGCTACACCTTC.